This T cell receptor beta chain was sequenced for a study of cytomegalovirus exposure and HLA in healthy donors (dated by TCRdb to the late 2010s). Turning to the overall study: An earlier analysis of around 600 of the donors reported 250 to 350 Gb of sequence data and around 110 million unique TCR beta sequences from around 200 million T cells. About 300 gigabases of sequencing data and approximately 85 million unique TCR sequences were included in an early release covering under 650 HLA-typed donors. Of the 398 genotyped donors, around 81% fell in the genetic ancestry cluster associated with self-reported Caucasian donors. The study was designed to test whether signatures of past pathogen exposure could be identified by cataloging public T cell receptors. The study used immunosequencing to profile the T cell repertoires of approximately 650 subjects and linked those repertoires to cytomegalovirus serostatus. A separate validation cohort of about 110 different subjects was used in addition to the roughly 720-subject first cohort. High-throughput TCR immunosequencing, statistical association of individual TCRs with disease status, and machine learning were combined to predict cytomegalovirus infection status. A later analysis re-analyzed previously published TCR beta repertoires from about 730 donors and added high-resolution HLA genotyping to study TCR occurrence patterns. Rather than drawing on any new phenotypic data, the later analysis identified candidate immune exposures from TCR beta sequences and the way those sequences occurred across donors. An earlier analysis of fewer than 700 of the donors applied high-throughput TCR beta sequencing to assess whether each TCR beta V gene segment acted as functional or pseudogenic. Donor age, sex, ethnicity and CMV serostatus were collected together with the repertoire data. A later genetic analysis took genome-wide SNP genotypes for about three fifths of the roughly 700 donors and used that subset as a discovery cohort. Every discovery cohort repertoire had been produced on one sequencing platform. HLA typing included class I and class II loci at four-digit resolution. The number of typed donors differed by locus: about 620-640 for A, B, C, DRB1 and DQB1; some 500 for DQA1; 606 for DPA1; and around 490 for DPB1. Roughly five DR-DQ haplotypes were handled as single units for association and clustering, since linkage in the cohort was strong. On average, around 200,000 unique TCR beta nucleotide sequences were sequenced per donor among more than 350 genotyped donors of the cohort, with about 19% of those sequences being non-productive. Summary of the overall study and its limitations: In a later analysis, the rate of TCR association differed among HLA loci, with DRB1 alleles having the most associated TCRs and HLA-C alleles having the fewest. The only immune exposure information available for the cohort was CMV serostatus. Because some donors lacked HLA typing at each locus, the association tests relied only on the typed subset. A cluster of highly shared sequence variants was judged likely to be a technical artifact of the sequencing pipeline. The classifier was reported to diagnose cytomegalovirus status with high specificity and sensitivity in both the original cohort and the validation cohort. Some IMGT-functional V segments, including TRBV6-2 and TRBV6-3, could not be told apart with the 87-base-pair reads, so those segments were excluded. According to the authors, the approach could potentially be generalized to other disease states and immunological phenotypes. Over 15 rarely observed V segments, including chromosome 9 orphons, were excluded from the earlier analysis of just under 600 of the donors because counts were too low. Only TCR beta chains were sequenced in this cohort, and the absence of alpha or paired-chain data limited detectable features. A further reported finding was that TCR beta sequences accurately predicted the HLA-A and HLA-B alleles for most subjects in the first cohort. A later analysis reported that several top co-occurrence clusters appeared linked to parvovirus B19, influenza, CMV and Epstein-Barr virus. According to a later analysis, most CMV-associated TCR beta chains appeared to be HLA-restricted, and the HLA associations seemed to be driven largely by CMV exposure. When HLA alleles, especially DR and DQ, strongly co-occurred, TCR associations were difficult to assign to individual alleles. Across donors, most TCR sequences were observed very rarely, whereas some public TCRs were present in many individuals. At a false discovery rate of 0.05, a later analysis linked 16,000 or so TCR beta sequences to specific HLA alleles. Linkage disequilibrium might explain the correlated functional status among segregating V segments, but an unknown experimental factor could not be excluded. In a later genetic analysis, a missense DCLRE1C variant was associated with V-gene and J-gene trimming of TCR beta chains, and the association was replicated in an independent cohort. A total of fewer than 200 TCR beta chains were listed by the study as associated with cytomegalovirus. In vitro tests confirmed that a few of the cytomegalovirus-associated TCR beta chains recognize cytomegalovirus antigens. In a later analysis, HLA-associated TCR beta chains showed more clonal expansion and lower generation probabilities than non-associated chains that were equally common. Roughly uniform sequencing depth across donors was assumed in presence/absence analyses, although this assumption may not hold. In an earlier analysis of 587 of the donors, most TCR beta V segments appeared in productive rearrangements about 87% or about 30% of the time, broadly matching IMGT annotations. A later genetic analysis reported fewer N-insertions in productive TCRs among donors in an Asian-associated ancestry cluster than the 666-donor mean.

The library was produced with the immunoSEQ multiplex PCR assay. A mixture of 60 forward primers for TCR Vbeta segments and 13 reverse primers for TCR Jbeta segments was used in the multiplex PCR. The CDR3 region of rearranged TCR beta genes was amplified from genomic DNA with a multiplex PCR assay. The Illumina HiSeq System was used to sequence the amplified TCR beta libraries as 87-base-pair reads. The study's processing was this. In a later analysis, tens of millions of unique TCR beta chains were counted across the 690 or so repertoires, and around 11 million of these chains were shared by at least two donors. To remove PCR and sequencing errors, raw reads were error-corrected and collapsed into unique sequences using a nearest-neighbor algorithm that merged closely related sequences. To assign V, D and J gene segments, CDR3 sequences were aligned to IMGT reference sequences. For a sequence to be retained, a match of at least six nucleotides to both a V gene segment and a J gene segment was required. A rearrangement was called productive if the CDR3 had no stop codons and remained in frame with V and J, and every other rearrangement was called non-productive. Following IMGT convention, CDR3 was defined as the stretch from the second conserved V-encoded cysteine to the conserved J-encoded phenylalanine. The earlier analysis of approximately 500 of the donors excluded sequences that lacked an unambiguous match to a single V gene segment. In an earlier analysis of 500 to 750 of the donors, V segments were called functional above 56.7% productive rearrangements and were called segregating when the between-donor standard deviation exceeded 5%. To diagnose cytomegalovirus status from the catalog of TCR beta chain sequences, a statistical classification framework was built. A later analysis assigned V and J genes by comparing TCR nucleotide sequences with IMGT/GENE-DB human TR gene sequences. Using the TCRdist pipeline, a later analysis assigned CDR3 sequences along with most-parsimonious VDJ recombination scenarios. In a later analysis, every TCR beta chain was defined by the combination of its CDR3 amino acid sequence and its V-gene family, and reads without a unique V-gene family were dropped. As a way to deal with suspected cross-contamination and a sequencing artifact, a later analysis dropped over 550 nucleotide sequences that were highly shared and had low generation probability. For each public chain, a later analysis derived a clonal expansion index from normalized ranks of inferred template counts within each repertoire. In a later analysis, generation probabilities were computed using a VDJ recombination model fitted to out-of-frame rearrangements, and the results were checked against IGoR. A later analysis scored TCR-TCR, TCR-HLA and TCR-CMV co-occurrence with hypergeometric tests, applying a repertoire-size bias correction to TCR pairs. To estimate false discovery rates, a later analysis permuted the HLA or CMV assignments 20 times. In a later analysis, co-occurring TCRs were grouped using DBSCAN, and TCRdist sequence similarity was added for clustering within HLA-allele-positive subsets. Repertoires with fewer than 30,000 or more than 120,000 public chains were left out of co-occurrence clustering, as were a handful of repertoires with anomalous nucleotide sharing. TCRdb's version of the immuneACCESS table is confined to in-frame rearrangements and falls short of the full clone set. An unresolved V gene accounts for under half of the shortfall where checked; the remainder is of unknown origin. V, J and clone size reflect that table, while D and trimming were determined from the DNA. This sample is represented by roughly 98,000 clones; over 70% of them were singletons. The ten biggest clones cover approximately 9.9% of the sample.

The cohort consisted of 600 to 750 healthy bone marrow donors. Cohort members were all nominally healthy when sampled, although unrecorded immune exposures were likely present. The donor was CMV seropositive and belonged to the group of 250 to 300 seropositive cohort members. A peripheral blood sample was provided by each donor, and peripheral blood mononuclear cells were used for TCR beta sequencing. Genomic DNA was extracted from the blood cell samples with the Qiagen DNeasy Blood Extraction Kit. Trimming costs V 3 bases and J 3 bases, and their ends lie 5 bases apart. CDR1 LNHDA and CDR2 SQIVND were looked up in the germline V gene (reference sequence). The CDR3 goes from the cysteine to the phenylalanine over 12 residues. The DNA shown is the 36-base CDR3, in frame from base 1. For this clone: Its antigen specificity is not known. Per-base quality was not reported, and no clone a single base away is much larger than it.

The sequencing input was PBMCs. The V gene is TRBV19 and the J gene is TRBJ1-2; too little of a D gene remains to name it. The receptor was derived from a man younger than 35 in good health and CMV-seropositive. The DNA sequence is TGTGCCAGTAGTATGCGAGACTATGGCTACACCTTC. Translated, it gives CASSMRDYGYTF.